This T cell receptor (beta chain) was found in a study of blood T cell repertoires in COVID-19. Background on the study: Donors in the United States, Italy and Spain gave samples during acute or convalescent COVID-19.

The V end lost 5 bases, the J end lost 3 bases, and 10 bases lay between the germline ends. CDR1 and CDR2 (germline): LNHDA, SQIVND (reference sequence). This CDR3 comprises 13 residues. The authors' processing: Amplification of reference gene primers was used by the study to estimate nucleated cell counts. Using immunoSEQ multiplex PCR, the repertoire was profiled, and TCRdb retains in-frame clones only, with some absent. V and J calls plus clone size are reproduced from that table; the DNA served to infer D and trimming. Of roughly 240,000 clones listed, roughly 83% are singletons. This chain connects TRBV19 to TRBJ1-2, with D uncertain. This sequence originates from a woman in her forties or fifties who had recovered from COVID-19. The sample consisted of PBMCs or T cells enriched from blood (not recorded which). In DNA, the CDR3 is TGTGCCAGTAGTGTCGACATCTACTATGGCTACACCTTC. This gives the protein CASSVDIYYGYTF.